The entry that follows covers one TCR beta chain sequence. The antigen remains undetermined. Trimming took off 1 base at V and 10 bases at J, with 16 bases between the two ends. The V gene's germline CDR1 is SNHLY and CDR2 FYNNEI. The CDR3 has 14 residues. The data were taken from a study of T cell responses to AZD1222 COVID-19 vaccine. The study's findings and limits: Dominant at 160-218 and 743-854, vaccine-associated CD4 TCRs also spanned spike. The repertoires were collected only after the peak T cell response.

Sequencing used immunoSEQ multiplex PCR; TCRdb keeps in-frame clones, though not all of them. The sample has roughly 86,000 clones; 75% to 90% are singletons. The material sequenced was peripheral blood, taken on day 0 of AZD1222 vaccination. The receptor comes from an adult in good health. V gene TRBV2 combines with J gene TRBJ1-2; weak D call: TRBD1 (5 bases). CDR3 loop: CASSEEVQDGYYTF. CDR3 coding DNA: TGTGCCAGCAGTGAAGAGGTACAGGACGGATACTACACCTTC.